This T cell receptor beta chain stems from a study of blood T cell repertoires in COVID-19. The germline gives CDR1 SGHDT, CDR2 YYEEEE. V gave up 3 bases and J gave up 2 bases, with 18 bases separating them. There are 17 residues in the CDR3. Repertoires were generated with immunoSEQ multiplex PCR, while TCRdb's copy carries only in-frame clones and drops some. Of roughly 190,000 clones listed, 85% to 90% are singletons. The TCR was taken from a man in his late teens or twenties with active or convalescent COVID-19. The sequenced sample was peripheral blood. The chain joins TRBV5-6 to TRBJ1-5, with D maybe TRBD1 (5 bases). CDR3 in amino acids: CASSSTWKGLRNQPQHF. The CDR3 DNA is TGTGCCAGCAGCTCAACCTGGAAGGGACTCCGCAATCAGCCCCAGCATTTT.